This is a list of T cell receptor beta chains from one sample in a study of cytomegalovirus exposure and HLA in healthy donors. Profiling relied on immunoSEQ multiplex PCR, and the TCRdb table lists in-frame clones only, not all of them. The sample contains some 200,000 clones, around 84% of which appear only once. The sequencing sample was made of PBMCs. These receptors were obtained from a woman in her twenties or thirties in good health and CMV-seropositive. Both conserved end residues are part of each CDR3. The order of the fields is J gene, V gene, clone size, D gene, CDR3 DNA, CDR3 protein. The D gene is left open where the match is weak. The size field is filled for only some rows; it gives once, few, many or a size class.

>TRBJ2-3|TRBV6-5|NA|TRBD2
TGTGCCAGCAGTCAAAGGGAGGGCCGAGATACGCAGTATTTT
CASSQREGRDTQYF
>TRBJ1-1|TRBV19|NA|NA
TGTGCCAGTAGTATGCGTGTGGAGGCTACTAACACTGAAGCTTTCTTT
CASSMRVEATNTEAFF
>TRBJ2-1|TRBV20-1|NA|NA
TGCAGTGCTCGGGACTACAATGAGCAGTTCTTC
CSARDYNEQFF
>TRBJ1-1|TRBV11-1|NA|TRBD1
TGTGCCAGCAGCCCTATTGGGGGACAGGGTTACCAAAACACTGAAGCTTTCTTT
CASSPIGGQGYQNTEAFF
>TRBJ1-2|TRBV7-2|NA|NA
TGTGCCAGCAGCTTAGGCAGGGGCAATGGCTACACCTTC
CASSLGRGNGYTF
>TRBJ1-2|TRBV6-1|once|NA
TGTGCCAGCAGTGAACGGCAGGGTAGTGGCTACACCTTC
CASSERQGSGYTF
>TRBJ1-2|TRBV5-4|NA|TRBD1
TGTGCCAGCACGACAGGGGGCGATGGCATTAACTATGGCTACACCTTC
CASTTGGDGINYGYTF
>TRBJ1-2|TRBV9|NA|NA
TGTGCCAGCAGCCCCAGACATGATGGCTACACCTTC
CASSPRHDGYTF
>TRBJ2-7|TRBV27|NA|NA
TGTGCCAGCAGTTTACGGCGGAACTACGAGCAGTACTTC
CASSLRRNYEQYF
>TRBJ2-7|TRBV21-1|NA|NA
TGTGCCAGCAGCAAAGGGGGGACTAGCTACGAGCAGTACTTC
CASSKGGTSYEQYF
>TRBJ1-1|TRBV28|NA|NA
TGTGCCACCTACGGCAGGGGTCGGACTGAAGCTTTCTTT
CATYGRGRTEAFF
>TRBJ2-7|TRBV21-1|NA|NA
TGTGCCAGCAGCAACGGACTAGCGGGAGCTCTTTGCGAGCAGTACTTC
CASSNGLAGALCEQYF
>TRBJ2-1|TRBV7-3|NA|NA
TGTGCCAGCAGCCCCGGACTAACTCGGGAGTCGCAGTTCTTC
CASSPGLTRESQFF
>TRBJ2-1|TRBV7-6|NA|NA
TGTGCCAGCAGCTTGAGAGCGGTTTACAATGAGCAGTTCTTC
CASSLRAVYNEQFF
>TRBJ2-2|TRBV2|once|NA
TGTGCCAGCAGTGGCGGCCCCGGGGAGCTGTTTTTT
CASSGGPGELFF
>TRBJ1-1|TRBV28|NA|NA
TGTGCCAGCAGTTTTCTGCGGGGTTCCAGGGCTTTCTTT
CASSFLRGSRAFF
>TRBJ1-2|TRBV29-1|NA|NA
TGCAGCGTTGAAAAAATGGGAGGGGCCGGCTACACCTTC
CSVEKMGGAGYTF
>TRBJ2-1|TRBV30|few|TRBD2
TGTGCCTGGAGTTCTAAGCGGGGTTACAATGAGCAGTTCTTC
CAWSSKRGYNEQFF
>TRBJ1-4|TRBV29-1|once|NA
TGCAGCGTGGCCCGTCAGGGGATGACTAATGAAAAACTGTTTTTT
CSVARQGMTNEKLFF
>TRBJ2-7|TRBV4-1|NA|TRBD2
TGCGCCAGCAGCCAAGATACGGGAGGGGTAGGCGAGCAGTACTTC
CASSQDTGGVGEQYF
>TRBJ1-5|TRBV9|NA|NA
TGTGCCAGCAGCGACACCGGGAGCGATCAGCCCCAGCATTTT
CASSDTGSDQPQHF
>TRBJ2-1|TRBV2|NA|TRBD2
TGTGCCAGCAGTGAGTCGGGACTAGCAAACTACAATGAGCAGTTCTTC
CASSESGLANYNEQFF
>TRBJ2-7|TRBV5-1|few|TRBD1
TGCGCCAGCAGCTCCGGGACAGGGTCCTACGAGCAGTACTTC
CASSSGTGSYEQYF
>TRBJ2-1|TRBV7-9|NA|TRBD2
TGTGCCAGCAGCCAGGGGGTGCTAGCGGGAGGGCCCACTGAGCAGTTCTTC
CASSQGVLAGGPTEQFF
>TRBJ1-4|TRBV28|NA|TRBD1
TGTGCCAGCAGTTTAGCCGGACAGGGACCTTTGGGGGAAAAACTGTTTTTT
CASSLAGQGPLGEKLFF
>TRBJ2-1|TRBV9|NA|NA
TGTGCCAGCAGCGTAGAGGGCGGGCCCTACAATGAGCAGTTCTTC
CASSVEGGPYNEQFF
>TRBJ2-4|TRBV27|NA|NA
TGTGCCCTGGAGGACCGGGCCAAAAACATTCAGTACTTC
CALEDRAKNIQYF
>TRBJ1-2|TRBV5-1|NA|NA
TGCGCCAGCAGCTCGGAACTCGGGACTAATAACTATGGCTACACCTTC
CASSSELGTNNYGYTF